These T cell receptor beta chains were read from a single sample in a study of immune heterogeneity within non-small cell lung tumors. TCRdb fed the multiplex PCR reads into MiXCR, producing one record per CDR3 protein. Here the sample spans tens of thousands of distinct CDR3 sequences, around 30% being singletons. Sequences were obtained from lung tumor tissue. The receptor set was obtained from a man aged 35 to 55 with non-small cell lung cancer. CDR3s include the opening cysteine and the closing phenylalanine or tryptophan. The order of the fields is clone size, V gene, D gene, J gene, CDR3 protein, CDR3 DNA. The D gene is left open where the match is weak. Rows give clone size only sometimes, using once, few, many, or a class for an expanded clone.

NA	TRBV19	NA	TRBJ1-5	CASSIIGGSNQPQHF	TGTGCCAGTAGTATAATAGGGGGTAGCAATCAGCCCCAGCATTTT
NA	TRBV6-5	NA	TRBJ2-7	CASSSLAAAVHEQYF	TGTGCCAGCAGTTCCCTGGCGGCGGCGGTGCACGAGCAGTACTTC
few	TRBV20-1	NA	TRBJ1-2	CSALGLYYGYTF	TGCAGTGCTCTAGGCCTTTACTATGGCTACACCTTC
many	TRBV19	NA	TRBJ1-2	CASWGGTSSLNYGYTF	TGTGCCAGTTGGGGGGGCACTTCCTCACTTAACTATGGCTACACCTTC
many	TRBV2	NA	TRBJ1-2	CASSRNYGYTF	TGTGCCAGCAGCAGAAACTATGGCTACACCTTC
many	TRBV12-5	TRBD2	TRBJ2-2	CASGLGLAGERGGELFF	TGTGCTAGTGGTTTGGGACTAGCGGGAGAACGTGGCGGGGAGCTGTTTTTT
medium-sized	TRBV20-1	TRBD2	TRBJ2-7	CSAKRLERGYEQYF	TGCAGTGCTAAACGTTTGGAGCGGGGCTACGAGCAGTACTTC
many	TRBV7-9	NA	TRBJ1-2	CASRKDSNHGYTF	TGTGCCAGCAGAAAGGACTCGAACCATGGCTACACCTTC
many	TRBV7-2	NA	TRBJ1-6	CASSFNRDNSPLHF	TGTGCCAGCAGCTTTAACAGGGATAATTCACCCCTCCACTTT
NA	TRBV20-1	NA	TRBJ1-1	CSVTGVDDTEAFF	TGCAGCGTTACCGGGGTGGACGACACTGAAGCTTTCTTT
many	TRBV5-1	TRBD2	TRBJ2-7	CASSPGTSGSNEQYF	TGCGCCAGCAGCCCCGGGACTAGCGGGAGCAACGAGCAGTACTTC
many	TRBV5-6	NA	TRBJ2-1	CASSLSPLEVEQFF	TGTGCCAGCAGCTTAAGCCCCCTGGAGGTTGAGCAGTTCTTC
NA	TRBV19	NA	TRBJ1-2	CASSATLWEGAGYTF	TGTGCCAGTAGTGCGACCTTATGGGAGGGCGCTGGCTACACCTTC
NA	TRBV12-3/TRBV12-4	TRBD2	TRBJ2-5	CASSLLLTSGQETQYF	TGTGCCAGCAGTTTACTCCTGACTAGCGGCCAAGAGACCCAGTACTTC
many	TRBV9	NA	TRBJ1-5	CASSVDQGPQPQHF	TGTGCCAGCAGCGTAGATCAAGGCCCTCAGCCCCAGCATTTT
NA	TRBV11-3	NA	TRBJ2-2	CAPGVGRPDTGELFF	TGTGCCCCCGGGGTGGGGAGACCGGACACCGGGGAGCTGTTTTTT
NA	TRBV7-8	TRBD2	TRBJ2-6	CASSERLAGANGANVLTF	TGTGCCAGCAGCGAACGACTAGCGGGAGCCAATGGGGCCAACGTCCTGACTTTC
once	TRBV5-1	NA	TRBJ1-2	CVSSPRYSPNYGYTF	TGCGTCAGCAGCCCCCGGTACAGCCCTAACTATGGCTACACCTTC
many	TRBV5-6	NA	TRBJ2-7	CASSLDSPYEQYF	TGTGCCAGCAGCTTGGACAGTCCCTACGAGCAGTACTTC
large	TRBV6-5	NA	TRBJ2-7	CASSYSTTREQYF	TGTGCCAGCAGTTACTCTACTACAAGGGAGCAGTACTTC
NA	TRBV7-6	NA	TRBJ1-3	CASSLVTRRTDLDSGNTIYF	TGTGCCAGCAGCTTAGTTACCCGCCGGACGGATCTTGACTCTGGAAACACCATATATTTT
NA	TRBV6-6	NA	TRBJ2-1	CASSYSRLVLSNEQFF	TGTGCCAGCAGTTACTCCCGACTAGTACTCTCCAATGAGCAGTTCTTC
many	TRBV19	NA	TRBJ1-1	CASHGSTEAFF	TGTGCCAGTCATGGGTCCACTGAAGCTTTCTTT
NA	TRBV7-3	NA	TRBJ2-2	CAIPWSDTGELFF	TGTGCCATCCCTTGGAGCGACACCGGGGAGCTGTTTTTT
NA	TRBV5-1	TRBD2	TRBJ2-3	CASSFDSIAGGGEDTQYF	TGCGCCAGCAGCTTTGACTCTATAGCGGGAGGTGGGGAAGATACGCAGTATTTT
many	TRBV19	NA	TRBJ2-7	CASSMGVYYEQYF	TGTGCCAGTAGTATGGGGGTCTACTACGAGCAGTACTTC
few	TRBV4-2	NA	TRBJ2-1	CASSQEFSEQFF	TGTGCCAGCAGCCAAGAATTCAGTGAGCAGTTCTTC
NA	TRBV11-3	TRBD2	TRBJ2-3	CASSLAAGGNTDTQYF	TGTGCCAGCAGCTTAGCGGCGGGAGGAAACACAGATACGCAGTATTTT
medium-sized	TRBV2	NA	TRBJ2-5	CASRGTGRETQYF	TGTGCCAGCAGGGGAACGGGTAGGGAGACCCAGTACTTC
many	TRBV28	NA	TRBJ1-6	CASSLRGDSPLHF	TGTGCCAGCAGTTTAAGGGGGGATTCACCCCTCCACTTT
many	TRBV6-1	TRBD2	TRBJ2-3	CASSQFSGRAGADTQYF	TGTGCCAGCAGCCAGTTTAGCGGGAGGGCCGGGGCAGATACGCAGTATTTT
many	TRBV20-1	NA	TRBJ1-1	CSATQRGKWNTEAFF	TGCAGTGCAACCCAGAGAGGCAAATGGAACACTGAAGCTTTCTTT
many	TRBV6-1	TRBD2	TRBJ2-7	CASSENWRLAAYEQYF	TGTGCCAGCAGTGAAAACTGGAGACTAGCGGCTTACGAGCAGTACTTC
few	TRBV6-1	NA	TRBJ2-6	CASSHGWGAGANVLTF	TGTGCCAGCAGCCACGGGTGGGGAGCTGGGGCCAACGTCCTGACTTTC
NA	TRBV10-1	NA	TRBJ2-1	CASSERDLYNEQFF	TGCGCCAGCAGTGAGCGGGACCTCTACAATGAGCAGTTCTTC
NA	TRBV9	NA	TRBJ1-5	CASSPGGSSNQPQHF	TGTGCCAGCAGCCCTGGGGGGAGTAGCAATCAGCCCCAGCATTTT
many	TRBV30	TRBD1	TRBJ2-1	CAWTLGQGKKFF	TGTGCCTGGACCTTAGGACAGGGTAAAAAGTTCTTC
NA	TRBV7-2	NA	TRBJ1-1	CASRYRTANTEAFF	TGTGCCAGCAGATATCGGACAGCCAACACTGAAGCTTTCTTT
NA	TRBV19	TRBD1	TRBJ1-2	CASSTTGGGTGYGYTF	TGTGCCAGTAGTACCACAGGGGGCGGTACCGGCTATGGCTACACCTTC
few	TRBV12-3/TRBV12-4	TRBD2	TRBJ2-2	CASSTTGLAATGELFF	TGTGCCAGCAGTACCACGGGACTAGCGGCGACCGGGGAGCTGTTTTTT
NA	TRBV7-9	NA	TRBJ2-7	CASSIMGSGEQYF	TGTGCCAGCAGCATTATGGGGTCGGGAGAGCAGTACTTC
medium-sized	TRBV11-2	TRBD1	TRBJ2-7	CASSFGTGEYEQYF	TGTGCCAGCAGCTTTGGGACAGGTGAATACGAGCAGTACTTC
NA	TRBV15	NA	TRBJ2-3	CATSRGDLGDTQYF	TGTGCCACCAGCAGAGGCGACTTGGGAGATACGCAGTATTTT
NA	TRBV7-9	TRBD2	TRBJ2-7	CATSPLAYPTYEQYF	TGTGCCACCAGCCCACTAGCGTATCCGACCTACGAGCAGTACTTC
few	TRBV18	TRBD2	TRBJ2-1	CASSYGLAGPWGNEQFF	TGTGCCAGCTCCTACGGACTAGCGGGGCCGTGGGGCAATGAGCAGTTCTTC
medium-sized	TRBV7-2	TRBD1	TRBJ1-1	CASSQRQGNEAFF	TGTGCCAGCAGCCAGAGACAGGGTAATGAAGCTTTCTTT
few	TRBV12-3/TRBV12-4	NA	TRBJ2-1	CATATPQDGAREQFF	TGTGCCACGGCTACTCCCCAGGACGGGGCGAGAGAGCAGTTCTTC
many	TRBV10-3	TRBD1	TRBJ1-6	CAISEGDSYSPLHF	TGTGCCATCAGTGAAGGGGACAGCTATTCACCCCTCCACTTT
many	TRBV19	NA	TRBJ2-7	CASRLRTYSYEQYF	TGTGCCAGTAGACTCAGGACCTACTCCTACGAGCAGTACTTC
NA	TRBV4-1	NA	TRBJ1-5	CASSQPGQPQRF	TGCGCCAGCAGCCAACCAGGTCAGCCCCAGCGTTTT
many	TRBV24-1	NA	TRBJ1-2	CATSDLPASGYTF	TGTGCCACCAGTGATTTGCCAGCCTCGGGCTACACCTTC
NA	TRBV3-1	NA	TRBJ1-1	CASSLEVSVNNEAFF	TGTGCCAGCAGCCTAGAGGTTTCGGTGAACAATGAAGCTTTCTTT
NA	TRBV15	NA	TRBJ2-1	CATSRDLVGVRFF	TGTGCCACCAGCAGAGATCTAGTAGGGGTGCGGTTCTTC
NA	TRBV27	TRBD1	TRBJ2-2	CASSSDRPNTGELFF	TGTGCCAGCAGTTCGGACAGGCCGAACACCGGGGAGCTGTTTTTT
few	TRBV25-1	TRBD2	TRBJ2-2	CASASGRLRGELFF	TGTGCCAGCGCTAGCGGGAGGCTGCGCGGGGAGCTGTTTTTT
NA	TRBV5-1	NA	TRBJ2-3	CASSLGTRPGTDTQYF	TGCGCCAGCAGCTTGGGGACTCGACCCGGCACAGATACGCAGTATTTT
many	TRBV4-2	NA	TRBJ1-2	CASNGQGLSGYTF	TGTGCCAGCAACGGGCAGGGACTAAGTGGCTACACCTTC
few	TRBV2	NA	TRBJ2-3	CASTLAGTDTQYF	TGTGCCAGCACGCTAGCCGGCACAGATACGCAGTATTTT
few	TRBV29-1	NA	TRBJ2-1	CSVEGGKQMGRWDEQFF	TGCAGCGTTGAAGGGGGGAAACAAATGGGCCGGTGGGATGAGCAGTTCTTC
NA	TRBV12-3/TRBV12-4	NA	TRBJ2-7	CASILTDRAYEQYF	TGTGCCAGCATTTTAACCGACCGAGCCTACGAGCAGTACTTC